This TCR beta chain originates from a study of T cells in Graves' hyperthyroidism and ophthalmopathy (dated by TCRdb to the late 2010s). Concerning the study at large: Peripheral blood samples were taken at initial diagnosis, before any treatment was given. A discovery cohort of roughly 100 patients, roughly 40 with Graves' ophthalmopathy and approximately 57 with stable Graves' hyperthyroidism, was used to find distinguishing TCR V-J signatures. In addition, the study compared T-cell repertoires in thyroid tissue and in blood from roughly six Graves' hyperthyroidism patients. TCR Vbeta CDR3 sequencing of some 140 peripheral blood samples (about 45 ophthalmopathy, some 75 hyperthyroidism and some 17 progressor patients) is reported in the paper. Prospective prediction of ophthalmopathy was tested in an independent validation cohort consisting of some 18 hyperthyroidism patients and 15 to 17 patients who later progressed to ophthalmopathy. The roughly 99 discovery patients were divided at random into training and test sets in a 7:3 ratio. After sampling, hyperthyroidism patients received methimazole starting at 30 mg daily, and ophthalmopathy patients received high-dose intravenous methylprednisolone.

The CDR1 and CDR2 encoded by the germline V gene (reference sequence) are DFQATT and SNEGSKA. CDR3 length: 16 amino acids, cysteine to phenylalanine. The read is trimmed to its CDR3 DNA, 48 bases read in frame from base 1. Unmatched junction bases come to 13, with V trimmed by 6 bases and J by 5 bases. Stable Graves' hyperthyroidism was defined as no progression to ophthalmopathy during 18 months of follow-up. The hyperthyroidism patients were between 18 and 65 years old and newly diagnosed, with a disease duration of less than 2 months. Any patient with an uncontrolled infection, another autoimmune disease, pregnancy or lactation was excluded. Diagnoses relied on clinical symptoms, serum thyroxine and TRAb, thyroid ultrasound and orbital computed tomography. PBMCs were separated from over 9 ml of fresh peripheral blood using Ficoll-Paque density gradient centrifugation. Total RNA was extracted using Trizol reagent, and RNA quality was assessed on an Agilent 2100 Bioanalyzer.

Overall study results and their limits: In cross-validation, a model built on a 13 V-J signature told ophthalmopathy apart from stable hyperthyroidism with 87.88% sensitivity and about 81% specificity, and in testing the same model reached 80%/75%. Most expanded thyroid clonotypes (frequency above 0.001) were also detected in blood, suggesting blood repertoires may reflect thyroid immune responses. No statistical method was used to set the sample size in advance, and investigators knew the group allocation. In validation, the model predicted progression to ophthalmopathy a median of roughly 6.2 months before onset, with roughly 68% sensitivity and about 75% specificity.

TCR beta CDR3 regions were amplified from RNA transcripts. The TCR CDR3 was subjected to a first round of RT-PCR using the HTBI primer set and the Qiagen OneStep RT-PCR kit. Libraries were constructed in a second round of multiplex PCR, after which size selection and purification were carried out. Paired-end sequencing of the libraries was performed with 100 bp reads on an Illumina HiSeq2000. Per the source publication's procedure: SOAPnuke was used to process the raw data, removing reads that contained adapters or uncalled bases, had a mean Phred below 15, or lacked an exact match to the constant primer or identifier. High-quality paired reads were merged using COPE v1.2.5, and each unique nucleotide sequence was defined as a clonotype. MiTCR v1.1 was used to align clonotypes to the IMGT TRBV, TRBD and TRBJ reference segments. The analysis included only V-J combinations with a frequency above 0.0001, which together covered over 98% of the repertoires. The TCS score was defined as the ratio of F50 (clonal expansion) to E x V (chaos), calculated using BLOSUM62-based TCRdist between CDR3 peptides within each V-J. Welch's t-statistics and random forest reduced roughly 540 V-J features to roughly 13, which were used in a naive Bayes classifier (R e1071). The raw public data were reprocessed by TCRdb itself: fastp quality trimming at Q25, MiXCR clonotype calling, in-frame beta chains only. Duplicate CDR3 protein sequences are folded into a single record with the most common DNA and genes. What appears here as the V and J calls and clone size reflects TCRdb's work, not the paper's. Counted in this sample were a few hundred thousand distinct CDR3 sequences; 15% of them appeared once. The top ten clonotypes cover approximately 30% of the sample.

On this clonotype: The specificity of this receptor is unknown. Base qualities are not recorded, but no much larger clone differs from it by a single base.

This TCR was recovered from a woman aged 25-40 years with Graves' hyperthyroidism. Sequenced input: blood. The sequence joins TRBV20-1 to TRBJ2-1, with 10 central nucleotides matching TRBD2. CDR3 loop: CSAKTASGRINNEQFF. Here is the DNA: TGCAGTGCAAAGACGGCTAGCGGGAGAATCAACAATGAGCAGTTCTTC.